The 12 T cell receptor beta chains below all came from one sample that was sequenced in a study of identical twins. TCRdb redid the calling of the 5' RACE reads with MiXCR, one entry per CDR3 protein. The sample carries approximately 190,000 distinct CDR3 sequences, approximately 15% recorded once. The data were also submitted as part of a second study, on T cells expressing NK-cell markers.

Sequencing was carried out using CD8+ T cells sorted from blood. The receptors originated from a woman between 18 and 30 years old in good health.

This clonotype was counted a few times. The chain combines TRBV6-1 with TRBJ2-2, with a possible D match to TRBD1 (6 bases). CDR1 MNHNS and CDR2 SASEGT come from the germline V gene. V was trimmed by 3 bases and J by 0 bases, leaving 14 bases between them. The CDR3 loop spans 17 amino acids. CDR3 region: CASSDKSGGPNTGELFF. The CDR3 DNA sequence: TGTGCCAGCAGTGATAAAAGTGGGGGCCCGAACACCGGGGAGCTGTTTTTT.

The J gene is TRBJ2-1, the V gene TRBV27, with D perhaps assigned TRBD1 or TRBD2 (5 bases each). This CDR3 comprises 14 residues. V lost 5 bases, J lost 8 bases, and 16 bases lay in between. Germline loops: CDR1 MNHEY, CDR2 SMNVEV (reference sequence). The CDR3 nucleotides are TGTGCCAGCAGTACGGGGACCCGAGGCGATGAGCAGTTCTTC. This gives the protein CASSTGTRGDEQFF.

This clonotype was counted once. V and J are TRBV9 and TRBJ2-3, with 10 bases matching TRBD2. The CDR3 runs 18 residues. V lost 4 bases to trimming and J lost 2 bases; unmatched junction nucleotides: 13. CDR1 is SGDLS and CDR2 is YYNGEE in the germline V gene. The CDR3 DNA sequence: TGTGCCAGCAGCCCTCGTAAGCGGGAGGGGAAAATCACAGATACGCAGTATTTT. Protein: CASSPRKREGKITDTQYF.

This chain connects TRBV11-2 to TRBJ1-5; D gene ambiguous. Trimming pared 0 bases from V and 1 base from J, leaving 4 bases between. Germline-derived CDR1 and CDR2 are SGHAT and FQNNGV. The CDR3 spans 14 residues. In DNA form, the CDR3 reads TGTGCCAGCAGCTTAGATTGGAGCAATCAGCCCCAGCATTTT. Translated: CASSLDWSNQPQHF.

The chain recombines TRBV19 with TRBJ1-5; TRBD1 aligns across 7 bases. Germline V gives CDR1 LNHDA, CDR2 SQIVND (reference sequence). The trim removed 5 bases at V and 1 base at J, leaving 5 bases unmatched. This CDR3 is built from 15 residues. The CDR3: CASSSLQGSNQPQHF. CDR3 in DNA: TGTGCCAGTAGTTCCTTACAGGGGAGCAATCAGCCCCAGCATTTT.

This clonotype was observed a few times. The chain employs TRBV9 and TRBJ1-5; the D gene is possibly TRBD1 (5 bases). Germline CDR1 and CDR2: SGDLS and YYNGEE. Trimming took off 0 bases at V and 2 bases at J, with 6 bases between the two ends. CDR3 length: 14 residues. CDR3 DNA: TGTGCCAGCAGCGTAGAAGGGGGCAATCAGCCCCAGCATTTT. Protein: CASSVEGGNQPQHF.

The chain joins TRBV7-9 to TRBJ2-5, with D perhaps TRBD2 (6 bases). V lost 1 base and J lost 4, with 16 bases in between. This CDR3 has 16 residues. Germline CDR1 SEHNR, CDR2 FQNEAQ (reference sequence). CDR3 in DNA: TGTGCCAGCAGCTTAGTGGGGGGTGAACCGAGAGAGACCCAGTACTTC. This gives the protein CASSLVGGEPRETQYF.

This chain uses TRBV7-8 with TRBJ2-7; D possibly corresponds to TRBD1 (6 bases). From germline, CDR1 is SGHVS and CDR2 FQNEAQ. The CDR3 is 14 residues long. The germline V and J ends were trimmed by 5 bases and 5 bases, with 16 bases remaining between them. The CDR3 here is CASSPAQGMDEQYF. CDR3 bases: TGTGCCAGCAGCCCCGCACAGGGTATGGACGAGCAGTACTTC.

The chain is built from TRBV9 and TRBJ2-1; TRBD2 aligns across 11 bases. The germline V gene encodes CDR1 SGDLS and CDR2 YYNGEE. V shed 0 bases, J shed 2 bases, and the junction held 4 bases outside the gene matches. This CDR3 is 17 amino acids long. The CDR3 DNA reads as TGTGCCAGCAGCGTAGATGTGACTAGCGGGACCTACAATGAGCAGTTCTTC. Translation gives CASSVDVTSGTYNEQFF.

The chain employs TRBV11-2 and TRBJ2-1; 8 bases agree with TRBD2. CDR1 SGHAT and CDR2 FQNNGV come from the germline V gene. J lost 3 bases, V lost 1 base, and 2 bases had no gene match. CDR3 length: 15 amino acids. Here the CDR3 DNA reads TGTGCCAGCAGCTTAGGCGGGGGGTTCTACAATGAGCAGTTCTTC. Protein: CASSLGGGFYNEQFF.

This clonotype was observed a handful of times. This CDR3 reads CASSQDIRATILAGGELFF. The CDR3 DNA reads TGTGCCAGCAGCCAAGACATCCGCGCCACAATCTTGGCCGGCGGGGAGCTGTTTTTT. The gene calls are TRBV14 and TRBJ2-2; D not certain. Per germline, CDR1 SGHDN and CDR2 FVKESK. Deletions cut 0 bases from V and 7 bases from J, with 24 bases between. CDR3 length: 19 amino acids.

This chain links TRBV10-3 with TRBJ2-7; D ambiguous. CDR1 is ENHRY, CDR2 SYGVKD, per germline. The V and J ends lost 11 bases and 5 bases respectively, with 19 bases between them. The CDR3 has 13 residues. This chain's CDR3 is CALWVEITNEQYF. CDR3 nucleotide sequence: TGTGCCCTCTGGGTCGAGATAACTAACGAGCAGTACTTC.